The next 10 T cell receptor beta chains were all read from a single sample in a study of somatic mutations in cytotoxic T cells in rheumatoid arthritis. Data came from immunoSEQ multiplex PCR; TCRdb stores just in-frame clones and leaves some out. Among 15,000 to 20,000 clones listed, almost 85% were seen once. Input material: CD8+ T cells sorted from blood. These receptors came from a woman aged 50 to 60 with rheumatoid arthritis.

The rearrangement links TRBV27 to TRBJ2-2; unclear D gene. The CDR3 consists of 16 residues. Per germline, CDR1 MNHEY and CDR2 SMNVEV (reference sequence). V was trimmed by 6 bases and J by 5 bases, leaving 19 bases between them. The CDR3 nucleotides are TGTGCCAGCAGCCCAGGAGCTATTTCGTGGACCGGGGAGCTGTTTTTT. It yields the protein CASSPGAISWTGELFF.

The chain recombines TRBV13 with TRBJ2-7; TRBD1 is a possible D gene (5 bases). Germline CDR1 and CDR2: PRHDT and FYEKMQ (reference sequence). Trimming removed 6 bases from V and 3 bases from J, with 12 bases in between. The CDR3 is 13 amino acids. The DNA for the CDR3 is TGTGCCAGCAGGTTTAGGGGTAGCTACGAGCAGTACTTC. Its translation: CASRFRGSYEQYF.

The chain uses TRBV4-1 and TRBJ2-1, with D perhaps assigned TRBD1 or TRBD2 (5 bases each). The CDR3 extends over 15 amino acids. Trimming pared 4 bases from V and 8 bases from J, leaving 18 bases between. Germline V lookup: CDR1 MGHRA, CDR2 YSYEKL. CDR3 loop: CASSLLAGGVDEQFF. The DNA for the CDR3 is TGCGCCAGCAGCCTGCTAGCTGGGGGAGTGGATGAGCAGTTCTTC.

In this sample, this clone turned up a few times. The CDR3 region has the DNA TGTGCCAGCAGTGTAGGGGTTGAAGCTTTCTTT. Residues: CASSVGVEAFF. This sequence joins TRBV2 and TRBJ1-1, with D possibly being TRBD1 (5 bases). CDR3 length equals 11 residues. CDR1 is SNHLY, CDR2 FYNNEI, per germline. V gave up 4 bases and J gave up 7 bases, with 7 bases separating them.

This clone was observed a handful of times. This chain uses TRBV6-6 with TRBJ2-2; the D is unclear. Germline V CDR1 and CDR2: MNHNY, SVGAGI (reference sequence). Trimming pared 5 bases from V and 3 bases from J, leaving 10 bases between. The CDR3 is made up of 14 amino acids. The CDR3 coding sequence is TGTGCCAGCAGTGACCACCGCGACACCGGGGAGCTGTTTTTT. Translated: CASSDHRDTGELFF.

The V gene is TRBV10-1, the J gene TRBJ1-1; D is possibly TRBD1 (6 bases). Germline CDR1 is WNHNN and CDR2 is SYGVQD (reference sequence). The CDR3 covers 15 residues. V was clipped by 3 bases and J by 0 bases, with 11 bases between them. CDR3 bases: TGCGCCAGCAGTGAACAGGGACTCATGAACACTGAAGCTTTCTTT. The encoded protein is CASSEQGLMNTEAFF.

V and J are TRBV27 and TRBJ2-7, with 8 bases matching TRBD2. CDR3 length equals 17 residues. The germline CDR1 and CDR2 sequences are MNHEY and SMNVEV (reference sequence). The trim removed 5 bases at V and 0 bases at J, leaving 12 bases unmatched. CDR3 bases: TGTGCCAGCAGTCCCCCCAGGCGGGGGGAACCCTCCTACGAGCAGTACTTC. Protein sequence: CASSPPRRGEPSYEQYF.

The chain is built from TRBV7-6 and TRBJ1-5; tentative D call: TRBD1 (5 bases). V shed 2 bases and J shed 3 bases, with 11 bases lying between them. The length of the CDR3 is 15 residues. Germline V gives CDR1 SGHVS, CDR2 FNYEAQ. The CDR3 loop is CASSLNPGSNQPQHF. The CDR3 DNA is TGTGCCAGCAGCTTAAATCCAGGGTCCAATCAGCCCCAGCATTTT.

This clone was seen a handful of times. V and J are TRBV4-2 and TRBJ1-2; weak D call: TRBD1 (5 bases). The V end lost 6 bases, the J end lost 4 bases, and 9 bases lay between the germline ends. From germline, CDR1 is LGHNA and CDR2 YNFKEQ. CDR3 length: 12 amino acids. The CDR3 is CASRGVGYGYTF. CDR3 DNA sequence: TGTGCCAGCAGGGGGGTTGGCTATGGCTACACCTTC.

This rearrangement joins TRBV5-6 to TRBJ2-3, with D possibly TRBD2 on 6 matching bases. The CDR3 has 16 amino acids. Germline assignment: CDR1 SGHDT and CDR2 YYEEEE. V dropped 0 bases and J dropped 1 base, with 12 bases sitting between them. The DNA of the CDR3 is TGTGCCAGCAGCTTGGGGGCGGGCGGGGGCACAGATACGCAGTATTTT. Protein: CASSLGAGGGTDTQYF.